Included here is one T cell receptor (beta chain) sequence, with context. TCRbeta library preparation incorporated unique molecular identifiers. TCRdb recomputed calls from the PCR reads with MiXCR, one row per CDR3 protein. Of fewer than 550,000 distinct CDR3 sequences listed, around 9.9% are singletons. V dropped 4 bases and J dropped 7 bases, with 25 bases sitting between them. Germline V gene data show CDR1 as MNHEY and CDR2 as SMNVEV (reference sequence). CDR3 length: 17 amino acids. These data come from a study of T-cell reconstitution after alpha-beta-depleted transplantation in children. V is TRBV27 and J is TRBJ1-2; a possible D gene is TRBD1 (6 bases). This TCR was recovered from a human donor who donated a stem cell graft to a child with acute myeloid leukemia. The sequencing here drew on PBMCs from the stem cell graft donor, taken from the stem cell graft. CDR3 DNA: TGTGCCAGCAGTTCAAACCCGACAGGTGGCCAACTATTTGGCTACACCTTC. Translated: CASSSNPTGGQLFGYTF.